The clone carrying this T cell receptor (beta chain) came up a few times. Antigen unknown. This record belongs to a study of identical twins. Study-level points and caveats: Potential partial confounding of zero-insertion analyses by invariant MAIT and iNKT cells was noted. Some out-of-frame alpha sequences were shared by twins, and these showed excess low generation probability. Models, which agreed with sharing between unrelated individuals, nonetheless underestimated the out-of-frame TCR alpha sharing seen in monozygotic twins.

Trimming stripped 5 bases from V and 0 bases from J, with 8 bases between. This CDR3 is built from 13 residues. Germline V gene lookup returns CDR1 SGHRS and CDR2 YFSETQ. TCRdb used MiXCR to reprocess the 5' RACE reads, holding one entry per CDR3 protein. This sample yields approximately 220,000 distinct CDR3 sequences, of which approximately 7.8% are seen a single time; approximately 5.4% belongs to the top ten. This sample was also put to use in a study of yellow fever vaccine responses in identical twins. That work states: Reports say the vaccine T cell response in twins looked partly convergent and partly personalized.

V is TRBV5-1 and J is TRBJ1-2, with D perhaps matching TRBD1 (5 bases). The sequencing input was CD8+ T cells sorted from blood. The receptor was derived from a woman aged 18-35 years in good health. CDR3 sequence (DNA): TGCGCCAGCAGGGACAAAACTAACTATGGCTACACCTTC. Residues: CASRDKTNYGYTF.